This TCR beta chain is drawn from a study of monozygotic twins with inflammatory bowel disease. For this clonotype: Its target is unknown.

TCRdb reprocessed the 5' RACE reads; each CDR3 protein has one entry and no DNA is given. The sample holds approximately 40,000 distinct CDR3 sequences. Overall study results and limits: Individual T cell subtypes were not distinguishable. Discordant twins showed the same repertoire similarity as concordant twins, possibly from limited power. IBD patients displayed reduced TCRbeta diversity (inverse Simpson) when set against healthy co-twins.

Sequenced sample: blood. This TCR came from a human donor with ulcerative colitis or Crohn's disease, or a healthy co-twin of an affected twin (not recorded which).

CDR3 region: CASSPGLAGVSGGTDTQYF. The chain uses TRBV4-1 and TRBJ2-3; TCRdb calls TRBD2, which cannot be checked without DNA. Germline CDR1 MGHRA, CDR2 YSYEKL. This CDR3 contains 19 residues.